The clone carrying this T cell receptor beta chain has a count of ten or more. Its matching antigen is unknown. Germline CDR1 reads MGHRA; CDR2 reads YSYEKL. This CDR3 is built from 16 residues. V was shortened by 1 base and J by 3 bases, with 15 bases between the two germline ends. Uncontrolled infection, other autoimmune disease, pregnancy or lactation barred patients from enrollment. Researchers amplified the TCR beta CDR3 regions from RNA transcripts. The primer set for the first-round RT-PCR of the TCR CDR3 was HTBI. TCRdb processed the multiplex PCR reads anew with MiXCR; each CDR3 protein has one entry. Of 650,000 to 850,000 distinct CDR3 sequences listed, around 20% are singletons. The data were obtained in a study of T cells in Graves' hyperthyroidism and ophthalmopathy. Overall study findings and caveats: Researchers report that a 13 V-J model separated ophthalmopathy from stable hyperthyroidism. Researchers found most expanded thyroid clonotypes above 0.001 in blood as well.

The V and J genes are TRBV4-1 and TRBJ1-1, with D possibly TRBD1 on 6 matching bases. Sequencing input: blood. This TCR derives from a woman in her forties or fifties with Graves' hyperthyroidism that later progressed to Graves' ophthalmopathy. CDR3 amino acids: CASSQAGQTVHTEAFF. The CDR3 DNA sequence: TGCGCCAGCAGCCAAGCCGGACAGACAGTGCACACTGAAGCTTTCTTT.